Below are 20 T cell receptor beta chains sequenced from a single sample in a study of blood T cells in healthy people across ages. Using a J-beta primer mix together with a sample-barcoded 5' primer, a second PCR was run for about 6 to 11 cycles. TCRdb re-called the 5' RACE reads through MiXCR, storing one row per CDR3 protein. This sample has roughly 800,000 distinct CDR3 sequences, with roughly 50% found just once. Source material: blood. All receptors derive from a man aged 25 to 45 in good health.

The rearrangement joins TRBV14 to TRBJ2-5, with D possibly being TRBD2 (5 bases). Between the trimmed V and J ends, which lost 0 bases and 4 bases, there was a span of 12 bases. CDR3 length: 15 residues. The germline CDR1 and CDR2 sequences are SGHDN and FVKESK. In DNA, the CDR3 is TGTGCCAGCAGCCAAGAGCGGGTGGAGGCAGAGACCCAGTACTTC. This sequence encodes CASSQERVEAETQYF.

The V gene is TRBV7-2, the J gene TRBJ2-1; D is undetermined. This CDR3 is built from 14 residues. Germline V gene data show CDR1 as SGHTA and CDR2 as FQGNSA. V lost 4 bases to trimming and J lost 0 bases, with 7 bases between them. The CDR3 here is CASSSRYSYNEQFF. CDR3 in DNA: TGTGCCAGCAGCTCCCGATACTCCTACAATGAGCAGTTCTTC.

The chain recombines TRBV6-5 with TRBJ2-2; a weak D match, TRBD2 (7 bases). V was trimmed by 4 bases and J by 7 bases, leaving 13 bases between them. Germline CDR1 and CDR2: MNHEY and SVGAGI. This CDR3 spans 14 amino acids. CDR3 amino acids: CASSFGGGGGELFF. In DNA, the CDR3 is TGTGCCAGCAGTTTTGGGGGAGGGGGCGGGGAGCTGTTTTTT.

CDR3 in DNA: TGTGCCAGCAGCGTTAGGCCGGGACTAGCGGGAGGCATCGAGCAGTACTTC. Translated: CASSVRPGLAGGIEQYF. V and J are TRBV7-6 and TRBJ2-4, with TRBD2 matching 15 bases. Matching the DNA end better, TRBJ2-7 makes the J call doubtful. Germline values: CDR1 SGHVS, CDR2 FNYEAQ. This CDR3 is built from 17 residues.

The gene calls are TRBV24-1 and TRBJ2-5, with 8 bases identical to TRBD1. The CDR3 is made up of 14 amino acids. The germline gives CDR1 KGHDR, CDR2 SFDVKD. With 4 bases clipped from V and 11 bases from J, the junction kept 11 bases outside the gene matches. The CDR3 bases are TGTGCCACCAGTGAAGAGACAGGGGTGGGTGAGCAGTACTTC. Residues: CATSEETGVGEQYF.

CDR3 DNA sequence: TGCAGTGCTAGAGAAGGGGGTCACGAGCAGTACTTC. Amino acid sequence: CSAREGGHEQYF. This chain connects TRBV20-1 to TRBJ2-5; D might be TRBD1 (6 bases). The J call may be mistaken, given a closer DNA end match to TRBJ2-7. The CDR3 extends over 12 amino acids. Per germline, CDR1 DFQATT and CDR2 SNEGSKA (reference sequence).

The rearrangement links TRBV20-1 to TRBJ2-5; D ambiguous. Trimming cost V 1 base and J 5 bases, with 11 bases left between them. The germline V gene encodes CDR1 DFQATT and CDR2 SNEGSKA (reference sequence). The CDR3 is 13 residues long. CDR3 residues: CSARVLEVETQYF. The CDR3, as DNA: TGCAGTGCTAGAGTTTTAGAAGTGGAGACCCAGTACTTC.

The rearrangement uses TRBV9 and TRBJ2-2; D unresolved. The length of the CDR3 is 14 residues. V was trimmed by 2 bases and J by 1 base, leaving 6 bases between them. The germline gives CDR1 SGDLS, CDR2 YYNGEE. CDR3: CASSVTKNTGELFF. The DNA for the CDR3 is TGTGCCAGCAGCGTGACCAAGAACACCGGGGAGCTGTTTTTT.

A few counts support this clonotype. The gene calls are TRBV6-7 and TRBJ1-4, with D unclear. TRBV6-7 is an open reading frame, and its role is uncertain. The germline V and J ends were trimmed by 9 bases and 8 bases, with 10 bases remaining between them. This CDR3 is built from 11 residues. CDR3 nucleotides: TGTGCCAGGCGGGCAGGAGAAAAACTGTTTTTT. Translation gives CARRAGEKLFF.

The chain uses TRBV20-1 and TRBJ1-6; D remains unclear. The CDR3 loop spans 14 amino acids. The germline gives CDR1 DFQATT, CDR2 SNEGSKA (reference sequence). Trimming stripped 1 base from V and 10 bases from J, with 14 bases between. CDR3 amino acids: CSARVQTSGSPLHF. The CDR3 region has the DNA TGCAGTGCTAGAGTGCAGACCTCAGGATCACCCCTCCACTTT.

This rearrangement joins TRBV27 to TRBJ2-5; the match to TRBD1 covers 7 bases. CDR1 is MNHEY, CDR2 SMNVEV, per germline (reference sequence). The CDR3 is 12 amino acids. Losses at the gene ends were 7 bases for V and 7 bases for J; bases not matched to a gene: 6. The CDR3 bases are TGTGCCAGCATGGGACAGTGGGGGACCCAGTACTTC. It is translated as CASMGQWGTQYF.

The rearrangement joins TRBV20-1 to TRBJ1-4, with D perhaps TRBD1 (5 bases). Germline V gene data show CDR1 as DFQATT and CDR2 as SNEGSKA (reference sequence). Trimming pared 6 bases from V and 0 bases from J, leaving 17 bases between. The CDR3 covers 16 residues. This chain's CDR3 is CSARMGVRSTNEKLFF. The CDR3 nucleotides are TGCAGTGCCCGAATGGGGGTGCGTTCAACTAATGAAAAACTGTTTTTT.

The CDR3 here is CASSESGQGGNQPQHF. CDR3 bases: TGTGCCAGCAGTGAATCTGGACAGGGAGGCAATCAGCCCCAGCATTTT. V is TRBV25-1 and J is TRBJ1-5, with TRBD1 matching over 8 bases. The CDR3 is 16 amino acids. With 1 base clipped from V and 2 bases from J, the junction kept 4 bases outside the gene matches. Germline CDR1 MGHDK, CDR2 SYGVNS.

The chain carries TRBV4-3 and TRBJ2-7, with 7 nucleotides matching TRBD2. Germline loops: CDR1 LGHNA, CDR2 YSLEER. Trimming took 3 bases from V and 1 from J; bases not matched to a gene: 30. The CDR3 covers 23 residues. The CDR3 DNA reads TGCGCCAGCAGCCAGTTGTGGGAGCCAAACGAAGTCGGGCGGGCGGGAGCTTCCTACGAGCAGTACTTC. It yields the protein CASSQLWEPNEVGRAGASYEQYF.

V usage is TRBV5-4 and J usage is TRBJ1-6; 7 nucleotides agree with TRBD1. The CDR3 covers 17 residues. Germline lookup yields CDR1 SGHNT and CDR2 YYREEE (reference sequence). The V and J ends lost 4 bases and 1 base, in that order; junction bases with no gene match: 8. The CDR3, as DNA: TGTGCCAGCAGCCCTCGTACAGGGGATTCCTATAATTCACCCCTCCACTTT. As protein: CASSPRTGDSYNSPLHF.

CDR3 nucleotide sequence: TGTGCCAGCAGCCCCCAACAGGCTATCTACTATGGCTACACCTTC. It is translated as CASSPQQAIYYGYTF. The chain carries TRBV7-9 and TRBJ1-2, with a tentative D call TRBD1 (5 bases). The CDR3 extends over 15 amino acids. Germline V gene data show CDR1 as SEHNR and CDR2 as FQNEAQ (reference sequence). V was pared by 5 bases and J by 3 bases, with 16 bases between.

To note about this clonotype: A much more abundant neighbour one base away suggests this may be a read error. V gene TRBV27 combines with J gene TRBJ2-5, with D perhaps given as TRBD1 or TRBD2 (5 bases each). This CDR3 is built from 11 residues. Germline V lookup: CDR1 MNHEY, CDR2 SMNVEV (reference sequence). The CDR3 region has the DNA TGTGCCAGTGGGGCGGGTCAGACCCGGTACTTC. Protein product: CASGAGQTRYF.

The rearrangement joins TRBV20-1 to TRBJ2-3; 9 bases map to TRBD2. V lost 8 bases, J lost 4 bases, and 10 bases stayed unmatched. CDR3 length: 14 residues. Germline V CDR1 and CDR2: DFQATT, SNEGSKA (reference sequence). The CDR3 bases are TGCAGTTTTAGCGGGAGTGCTAGCTCAGATACGCAGTATTTT. Encoded protein: CSFSGSASSDTQYF.

This sequence joins TRBV5-1 and TRBJ2-5; 7 bases map to TRBD1. This CDR3 spans 15 amino acids. Losses at the gene ends were 4 bases for V and 11 bases for J; bases not matched to a gene: 17. Germline V lookup: CDR1 SGHRS, CDR2 YFSETQ. CDR3 residues: CASSTPGQLPREQYF. For the CDR3, the DNA is TGCGCCAGCAGCACCCCGGGACAGCTCCCTAGGGAGCAGTACTTC.

The chain links TRBV11-2 to TRBJ1-4; D not resolved. The CDR3 extends over 16 amino acids. From germline, CDR1 is SGHAT and CDR2 FQNNGV. The ends were cut back, 1 base at V and 4 bases at J, with 13 bases in the middle. The CDR3 is CASSLGELVLNEKLFF. CDR3 sequence (DNA): TGTGCCAGCAGCTTAGGGGAACTCGTCCTTAATGAAAAACTGTTTTTT.